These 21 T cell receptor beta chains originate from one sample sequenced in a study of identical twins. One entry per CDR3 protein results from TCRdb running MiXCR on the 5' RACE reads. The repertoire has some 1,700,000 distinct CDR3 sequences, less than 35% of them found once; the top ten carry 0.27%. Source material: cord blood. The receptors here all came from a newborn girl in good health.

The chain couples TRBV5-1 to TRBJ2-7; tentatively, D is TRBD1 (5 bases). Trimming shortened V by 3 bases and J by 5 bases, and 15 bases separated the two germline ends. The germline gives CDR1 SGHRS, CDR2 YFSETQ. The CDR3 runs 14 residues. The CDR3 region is CASSYGLRAHEQYF. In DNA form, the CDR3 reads TGCGCCAGCAGCTATGGCCTCAGGGCCCACGAGCAGTACTTC.

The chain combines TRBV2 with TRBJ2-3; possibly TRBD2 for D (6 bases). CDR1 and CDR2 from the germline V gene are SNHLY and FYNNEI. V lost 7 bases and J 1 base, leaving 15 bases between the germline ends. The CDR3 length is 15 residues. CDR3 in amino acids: CASIRVPGGTDTQYF. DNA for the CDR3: TGTGCCAGCATCCGGGTTCCGGGGGGCACAGATACGCAGTATTTT.

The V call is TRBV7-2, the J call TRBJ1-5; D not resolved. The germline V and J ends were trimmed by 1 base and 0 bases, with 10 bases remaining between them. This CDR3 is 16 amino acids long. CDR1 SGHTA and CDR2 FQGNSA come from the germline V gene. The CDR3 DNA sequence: TGTGCCAGCAGCTTAGTGTTCAGCCCTAGCAATCAGCCCCAGCATTTT. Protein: CASSLVFSPSNQPQHF.

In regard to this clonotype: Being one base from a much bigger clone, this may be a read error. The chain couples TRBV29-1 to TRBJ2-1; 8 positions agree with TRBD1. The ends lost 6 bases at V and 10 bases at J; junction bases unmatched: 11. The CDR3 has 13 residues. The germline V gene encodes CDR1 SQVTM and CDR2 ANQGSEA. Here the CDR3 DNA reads TGCAGCGTAATAGACAGGGGTACCTACGAGCAGTTCTTC. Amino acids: CSVIDRGTYEQFF.

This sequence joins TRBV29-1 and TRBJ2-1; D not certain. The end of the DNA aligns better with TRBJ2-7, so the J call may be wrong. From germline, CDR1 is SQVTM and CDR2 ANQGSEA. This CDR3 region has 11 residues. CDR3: CSVGRCNEQYF. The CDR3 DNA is TGCAGCGTTGGCCGTTGCAATGAGCAGTACTTC.

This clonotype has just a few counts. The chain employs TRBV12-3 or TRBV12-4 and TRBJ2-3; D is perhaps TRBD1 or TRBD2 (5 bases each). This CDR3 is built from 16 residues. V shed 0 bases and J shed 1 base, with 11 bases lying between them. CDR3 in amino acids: CASSLARAGRTDTQYF. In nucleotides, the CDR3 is TGTGCCAGCAGTTTAGCGCGGGCAGGGCGCACAGATACGCAGTATTTT.

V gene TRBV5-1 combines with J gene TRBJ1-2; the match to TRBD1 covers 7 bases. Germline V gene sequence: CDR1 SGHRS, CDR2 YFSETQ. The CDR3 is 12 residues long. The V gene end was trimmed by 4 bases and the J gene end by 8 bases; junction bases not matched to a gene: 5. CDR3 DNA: TGCGCCAGCAGCATTGACAGGGAGGGCTACACCTTC. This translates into CASSIDREGYTF.

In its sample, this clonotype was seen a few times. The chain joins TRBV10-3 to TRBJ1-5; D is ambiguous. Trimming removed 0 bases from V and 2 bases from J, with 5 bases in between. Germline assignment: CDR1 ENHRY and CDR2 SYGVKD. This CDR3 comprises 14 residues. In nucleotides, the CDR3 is TGTGCCATCAGTGAGTCGATACGCAATCAGCCCCAGCATTTT. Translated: CAISESIRNQPQHF.

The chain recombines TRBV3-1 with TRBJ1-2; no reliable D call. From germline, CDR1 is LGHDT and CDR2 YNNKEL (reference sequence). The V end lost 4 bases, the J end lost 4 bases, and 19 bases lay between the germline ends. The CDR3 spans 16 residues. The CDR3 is CASSLTSWGGLYGYTF. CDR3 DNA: TGTGCCAGCAGCCTCACCTCTTGGGGAGGCCTCTATGGCTACACCTTC.

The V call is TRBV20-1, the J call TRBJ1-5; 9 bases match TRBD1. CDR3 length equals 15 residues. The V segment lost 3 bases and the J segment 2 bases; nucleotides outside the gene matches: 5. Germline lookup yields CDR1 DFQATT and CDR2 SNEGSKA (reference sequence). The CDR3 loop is CSASRQGVGNQPQHF. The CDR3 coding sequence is TGCAGTGCTAGCCGACAGGGGGTCGGCAATCAGCCCCAGCATTTT.

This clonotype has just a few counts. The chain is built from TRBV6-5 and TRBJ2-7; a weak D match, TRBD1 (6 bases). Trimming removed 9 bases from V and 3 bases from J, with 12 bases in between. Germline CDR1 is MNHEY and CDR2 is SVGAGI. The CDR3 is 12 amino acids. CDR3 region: CASWTVSYEQYF. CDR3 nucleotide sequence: TGTGCCAGTTGGACAGTGAGCTACGAGCAGTACTTC.

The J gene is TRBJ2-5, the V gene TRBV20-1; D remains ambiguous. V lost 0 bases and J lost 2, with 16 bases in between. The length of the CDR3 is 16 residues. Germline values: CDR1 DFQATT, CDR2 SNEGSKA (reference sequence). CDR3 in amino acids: CSARDWRLQRQETQYF. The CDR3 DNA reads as TGCAGTGCTAGAGATTGGCGACTGCAACGTCAAGAGACCCAGTACTTC.

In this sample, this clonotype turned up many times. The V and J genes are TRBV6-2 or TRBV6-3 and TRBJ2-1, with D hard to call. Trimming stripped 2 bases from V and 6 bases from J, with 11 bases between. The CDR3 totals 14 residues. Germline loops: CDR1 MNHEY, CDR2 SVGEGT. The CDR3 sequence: CASSYPLSGNEQFF. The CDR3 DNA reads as TGTGCCAGCAGTTACCCTCTATCGGGCAATGAGCAGTTCTTC.

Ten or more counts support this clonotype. In nucleotides, the CDR3 is TGCGCCAGCAGCTTGAGGCAGGGGGCGAACACTGAAGCTTTCTTT. This translates into CASSLRQGANTEAFF. V is TRBV5-1 and J is TRBJ1-1; the match to TRBD1 covers 8 bases. The CDR3 is 15 residues long. The V segment lost 1 base and the J segment 1 base; nucleotides outside the gene matches: 3. CDR1 is SGHRS and CDR2 is YFSETQ in the germline V gene.

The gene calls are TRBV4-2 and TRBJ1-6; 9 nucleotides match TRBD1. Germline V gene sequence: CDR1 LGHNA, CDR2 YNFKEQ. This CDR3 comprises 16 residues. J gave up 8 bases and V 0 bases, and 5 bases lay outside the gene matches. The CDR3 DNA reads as TGTGCCAGCAGCCAAGAACCGCGGACAGGGGATTCACCCCTCCACTTT. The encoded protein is CASSQEPRTGDSPLHF.

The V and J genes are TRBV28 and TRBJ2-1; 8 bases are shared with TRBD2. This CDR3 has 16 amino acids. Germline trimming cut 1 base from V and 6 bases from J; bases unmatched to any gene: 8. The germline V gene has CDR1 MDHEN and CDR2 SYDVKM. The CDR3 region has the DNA TGTGCCAGCAGTTTATACTTGGCGGGAGGTCTCAATGAGCAGTTCTTC. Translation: CASSLYLAGGLNEQFF.

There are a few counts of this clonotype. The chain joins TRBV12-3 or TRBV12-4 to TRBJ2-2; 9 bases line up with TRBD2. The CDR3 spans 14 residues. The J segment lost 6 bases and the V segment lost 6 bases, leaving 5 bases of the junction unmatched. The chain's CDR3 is CASRPGLAAGELFF. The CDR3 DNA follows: TGTGCCAGCAGACCGGGACTAGCAGCCGGGGAGCTGTTTTTT.

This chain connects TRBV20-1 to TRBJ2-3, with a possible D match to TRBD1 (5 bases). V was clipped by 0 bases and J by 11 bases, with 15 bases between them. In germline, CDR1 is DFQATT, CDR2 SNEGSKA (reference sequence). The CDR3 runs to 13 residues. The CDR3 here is CSARDWVGAEQYF. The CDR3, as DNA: TGCAGTGCTAGAGATTGGGTTGGGGCGGAGCAGTATTTT.

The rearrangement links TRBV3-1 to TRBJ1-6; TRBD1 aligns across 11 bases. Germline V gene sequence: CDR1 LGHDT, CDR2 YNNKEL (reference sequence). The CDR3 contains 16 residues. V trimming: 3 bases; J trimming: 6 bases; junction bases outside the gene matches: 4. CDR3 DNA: TGTGCCAGCAGCCATGCCGGGACAGGGGGTAATTCACCCCTCCACTTT. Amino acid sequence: CASSHAGTGGNSPLHF.

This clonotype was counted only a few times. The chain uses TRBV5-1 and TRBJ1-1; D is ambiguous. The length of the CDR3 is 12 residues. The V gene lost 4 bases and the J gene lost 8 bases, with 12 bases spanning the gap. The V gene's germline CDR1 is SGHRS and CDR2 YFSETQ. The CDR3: CASSAGQPEAFF. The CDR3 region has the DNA TGCGCCAGCAGCGCCGGGCAGCCAGAAGCTTTCTTT.

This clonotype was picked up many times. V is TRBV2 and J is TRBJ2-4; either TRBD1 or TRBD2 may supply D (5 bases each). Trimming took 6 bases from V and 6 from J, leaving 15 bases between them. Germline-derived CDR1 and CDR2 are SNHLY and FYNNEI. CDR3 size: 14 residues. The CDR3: CASSASGAGNIQYF. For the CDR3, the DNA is TGTGCCAGCAGCGCGAGTGGGGCGGGAAACATTCAGTACTTC.